What follows describes a single TCR beta chain. This sample is part of a study of blood T cells in healthy people across ages. The CDR3 runs 14 residues. V was shortened by 5 bases and J by 5 bases, with 14 bases between the two germline ends. Germline V gene data show CDR1 as MNHNY and CDR2 as SVGAGI (reference sequence). Sample-barcoded 5' priming and a J-beta primer mix drove a second PCR of about 6 to 11 cycles. TCRdb reprocessed the 5' RACE reads with MiXCR, giving one entry per CDR3 protein. The sample yields about 970,000 distinct CDR3 sequences, roughly half seen once. This sequence originates from a woman aged 60-70 years in good health. The genes are TRBV6-6 and TRBJ2-3; D might be TRBD2 (6 bases). Material: blood. The CDR3 is CASSPGGVQDTQYF. CDR3 in DNA: TGTGCCAGCAGTCCCGGCGGGGTACAAGATACGCAGTATTTT.